Listed below are T cell receptor beta chains from one sample, sequenced in a study of T cell responses to AZD1222 COVID-19 vaccine. TCRdb's copy holds only in-frame clones and misses some; the assay was immunoSEQ multiplex PCR. This table has roughly 150,000 clones, around 93% appearing once. The sequencing used peripheral blood, collected on day 0 of AZD1222 vaccination. All receptors derive from an adult in good health. Both conserved end residues are part of each CDR3. D genes are given only for firm matches. Expanded clones are given a class, and other clones once, few, many or no size at all.

length,J,D,V,size,DNA,CDR3
12,TRBJ1-2,TRBD1,TRBV7-2,-,TGTGCCAGCAGCTTACTGGGACAGAGCTACACCTTC,CASSLLGQSYTF
12,TRBJ2-5,-,TRBV14,once,TGTGCCAGCAGCCAAGCTTCAGAGACCCAGTACTTC,CASSQASETQYF
14,TRBJ2-1,TRBD1,TRBV6-5,-,TGTGCCAGCGCCCAGGGGGCGGGTATCTATGAGCAGTTCTTC,CASAQGAGIYEQFF
13,TRBJ2-7,TRBD1,TRBV5-1,-,TGCGCCAGCAGTACGGGACAGGGGTCCGAGCAGTACTTC,CASSTGQGSEQYF
15,TRBJ2-1,-,TRBV20-1,-,TGCAGTGCTAGTCCTCTCAGCGGGTTGGGGAATGAGCAGTTCTTC,CSASPLSGLGNEQFF
16,TRBJ2-1,-,TRBV28,-,TGTGCCAGCACCGAATACGAAGGGGGGTCCTACAATGAGCAGTTCTTC,CASTEYEGGSYNEQFF
15,TRBJ2-3,TRBD1,TRBV6-5,-,TGTGCCAGCAGAGGGCCGGGACAGGGGTCAGATACGCAGTATTTT,CASRGPGQGSDTQYF
11,TRBJ1-1,-,TRBV29-1,-,TGCAGCGGCAACCTTGGCACTGAAGCTTTCTTT,CSGNLGTEAFF
15,TRBJ1-6,TRBD1,TRBV5-1,-,TGCGCCAGCAGCAGGACGGGACAGGGGACTTCACCCCTCCACTTT,CASSRTGQGTSPLHF
13,TRBJ2-5,-,TRBV9,-,TGTGCCAGCAGCGTAGACTTCGGGGAGACCCAGTACTTC,CASSVDFGETQYF